Listed below are T cell receptor beta chains from one sample, sequenced in a study of regulatory T cells in long-lasting Graves disease. MiXCR, applied by TCRdb to the multiplex PCR reads, yields one record per CDR3 protein. The repertoire holds approximately 470,000 distinct CDR3 sequences, with 15% to 20% as singletons. These data also formed part of another study, on T cells in Graves' hyperthyroidism and ophthalmopathy.

The sequenced sample was peripheral blood mononuclear cells (PBMCs), obtained at new diagnosis, from a patient treated with antithyroid drugs. Every receptor here comes from a middle-aged man with Graves disease. The CDR3 runs from the conserved cysteine through the conserved F or W.

V gene	J gene	CDR3 protein
TRBV4-2	TRBJ2-3	CASSQESRADTQYF
TRBV6-1	TRBJ1-2	CASRGTGQPYGYGYTF
TRBV6-1	TRBJ1-5	CASLIVTGSNQPQHF
TRBV4-1	TRBJ1-5	CASGNKYRVSNQPQHF
TRBV6-1	TRBJ2-7	CASIDRLAESYEQYF
TRBV3-1	TRBJ2-2	CASSQRGGTGELFF
TRBV5-5	TRBJ1-5	CASRRQSNQPQHF
TRBV27	TRBJ1-2	CASSSGQGDGYTF
TRBV20-1	TRBJ2-4	CSASGGRGLAKNIQYF
TRBV6-1	TRBJ1-4	CASRTQRTTNEKLFF
TRBV7-9	TRBJ2-1	CASNFTSSYNEQFF
TRBV6-5	TRBJ2-2	CASSYSSRRERNTGELFF
TRBV5-1	TRBJ2-2	CARSSTLAGPTGELFF
TRBV7-6	TRBJ2-3	CASSLERTSGTDTQYF
TRBV11-3	TRBJ2-3	CASSLEWGQGITDTQYF
TRBV11-1	TRBJ1-2	CASSHGTVDNYGYTF
TRBV7-2	TRBJ2-6	CASRLTSSGANVLTF
TRBV12-3/TRBV12-4	TRBJ2-7	CASSLGGPSYEQYF
TRBV20-1	TRBJ1-2	CSARAMLQGRKGGYTF
TRBV28	TRBJ2-1	CASSKMGGVRIRFF
TRBV13	TRBJ1-1	CASSSRALRGEAFF
TRBV18	TRBJ2-4	CASSRPGTLAKNIQYF
TRBV12-5	TRBJ2-2	CASTEGTGELFF
TRBV20-1	TRBJ1-2	CSARDSGGTGYGYTF
TRBV5-5	TRBJ2-7	CASSLGVLGRITYEQYF
TRBV11-2	TRBJ2-3	CASSLEPKGASTDTQYF
TRBV28	TRBJ2-7	CASTHRGTSVFEQYF
TRBV7-2	TRBJ2-7	CASSPRTGVLWEQYF
TRBV2	TRBJ2-5	CASSEGELAVVTETQYF
TRBV27	TRBJ2-2	CASLEAGGGTGELFF
TRBV28	TRBJ2-3	CASSFPLTSGNTDTQYF
TRBV7-3	TRBJ2-7	CASSPNGAGFHEQYF
TRBV20-1	TRBJ2-2	CSARVLGTGGTGELFF
TRBV20-1	TRBJ2-5	CNATTQETQYF
TRBV7-9	TRBJ2-7	CASSPGIWEQYF
TRBV3-1	TRBJ2-3	CASSTGAGGSNTQYF
TRBV2	TRBJ2-2	CASSVPSWDTGELFF
TRBV28	TRBJ2-3	CASSLPLSGLDFTDTQYF
TRBV11-1	TRBJ2-7	CASSSGQMNYEQYF
TRBV28	TRBJ2-1	CASRDRKPQPSYNEQFF
TRBV2	TRBJ2-1	CASRWTGAHNEQFF
TRBV20-1	TRBJ2-1	CSAPDHLTYNEQFF
TRBV30	TRBJ2-3	CAWATSGGTDTQYF
TRBV5-1	TRBJ2-3	CASSLSGIGTDTQYF
TRBV3-1	TRBJ2-1	CASSPAGLAADEQFF
TRBV29-1	TRBJ2-1	CSVGRINEQFF
TRBV28	TRBJ1-1	CASSLSGPNTEAFF
TRBV20-1	TRBJ2-5	CSARSDSGGQETQYF
TRBV27	TRBJ2-3	CASSLAGVYTQYF
TRBV20-1	TRBJ1-5	CSAKQGRDSNQPQHF
TRBV30	TRBJ1-2	CAWSTPGTGLNYGYTF
TRBV3-1	TRBJ2-1	CASSQDLGAGVVDEQFF
TRBV28	TRBJ2-7	CASSKSGDWVLYEQYF
TRBV7-9	TRBJ2-1	CASRPKQSYNEQFF
TRBV20-1	TRBJ2-5	CSARRLAGGEETQYF
TRBV5-1	TRBJ2-1	CASNTGTVSYNEQFF
TRBV20-1	TRBJ1-1	CSALGTGGSVGTGAFF
TRBV28	TRBJ2-7	CASSFGASYEQYF
TRBV29-1	TRBJ2-2	CSGTRGGGLFF